Listed here are 20 T cell receptor beta chains from one sample, sequenced in a study of CD8 T cells in Susac syndrome. When the RNA was reverse transcribed, random hexamers were used with an input of roughly 0.45 to 1 ug. TCRdb re-called the immunoSEQ multiplex PCR reads with MiXCR, one entry per CDR3 protein. The table lists some 300,000 distinct CDR3 sequences, roughly 85% of them singletons, with 0.2% to 0.25% in the top ten. Sequenced: CD8+ T cells from PBMCs. Receptors were obtained from a human donor with multiple sclerosis.

This rearrangement joins TRBV29-1 to TRBJ1-1; the D is unclear. Trimming removed 3 bases at V and 5 bases at J, with 10 bases between. This CDR3 has 12 amino acids. The germline V gene encodes CDR1 SQVTM and CDR2 ANQGSEA. The CDR3 bases are TGCAGCGTTGAGTTTCTGGGGACTGAAGCTTTCTTT. Translated, it gives CSVEFLGTEAFF.

The chain recombines TRBV20-1 with TRBJ2-4; D gene uncertain. Trimming stripped 6 bases from V and 0 bases from J, with 12 bases between. CDR1 and CDR2 from the germline V gene are DFQATT and SNEGSKA (reference sequence). This CDR3 has 14 amino acids. This chain's CDR3 is CSAGGGLAKNIQYF. The CDR3 coding sequence is TGCAGTGCGGGTGGCGGATTAGCCAAAAACATTCAGTACTTC.

The chain is built from TRBV4-3 and TRBJ2-1; D ambiguous. This CDR3 comprises 19 residues. The germline CDR1 and CDR2 sequences are LGHNA and YSLEER. Trimming removed 1 base at V and 0 bases at J, with 19 bases between. Written as DNA, the CDR3 is TGCGCCAGCAGCCAAGGGCCCGACGTTCGTGTGAGCTCCTACAATGAGCAGTTCTTC. The encoded protein is CASSQGPDVRVSSYNEQFF.

The chain's CDR3 is CATQFSGNSYNEQFF. Written as DNA, the CDR3 is TGTGCCACCCAGTTTAGCGGGAACTCCTACAATGAGCAGTTCTTC. This chain uses TRBV28 with TRBJ2-1, with 8 positions matching TRBD2. Germline lookup yields CDR1 MDHEN and CDR2 SYDVKM. With 10 bases clipped from V and 0 bases from J, the junction kept 8 bases outside the gene matches. The CDR3 length is 15 residues.

This clonotype was picked up one time. The J gene is TRBJ2-7, the V gene TRBV29-1; 15 bases align to TRBD2. The CDR3 runs 16 residues. Germline V gene data show CDR1 as SQVTM and CDR2 as ANQGSEA. The J segment lost 2 bases and the V segment lost 5 bases, leaving 7 bases of the junction unmatched. The DNA for the CDR3 is TGCAGCGTTCTGGGGACTAGCGGGAGGCCAGCCTACGAGCAGTACTTC. This encodes CSVLGTSGRPAYEQYF.

This clonotype was detected only a few times. The chain recombines TRBV12-3 or TRBV12-4 with TRBJ1-5, with 7 bases matching TRBD1. V lost 5 bases and J lost 1; bases outside the gene matches: 2. The CDR3 loop spans 14 amino acids. CDR3 DNA sequence: TGTGCCAGCAGTGTGGACAGGAGCAATCAGCCCCAGCATTTT. This encodes CASSVDRSNQPQHF.

The genes are TRBV20-1 and TRBJ1-6; a possible D gene is TRBD1 (6 bases). CDR3 length: 16 residues. Trimming took off 0 bases at V and 6 bases at J, with 15 bases between the two ends. Germline values: CDR1 DFQATT, CDR2 SNEGSKA (reference sequence). In nucleotides, the CDR3 is TGCAGTGCTAGAGATAGGGCGGGACAAGTTAATTCACCCCTCCACTTT. Amino acid sequence: CSARDRAGQVNSPLHF.

V usage is TRBV20-1 and J usage is TRBJ2-7; D possibly uses TRBD1 or TRBD2 (6 bases each). This CDR3 is 11 amino acids long. V was trimmed by 6 bases and J by 3 bases, leaving 9 bases between them. Germline loops: CDR1 DFQATT, CDR2 SNEGSKA (reference sequence). The CDR3 spells CSARGLYEQYF. The CDR3 region has the DNA TGCAGTGCCCGGGGGCTCTACGAGCAGTACTTC.

V usage is TRBV12-3 or TRBV12-4 and J usage is TRBJ2-1, with TRBD1 matching over 8 bases. This CDR3 is built from 12 residues. With V trimmed by 6 bases and J by 10 bases, 5 bases remained unmatched. The CDR3 loop is CASSPPGGEQFF. The CDR3 DNA follows: TGTGCCAGCAGCCCTCCAGGGGGCGAGCAGTTCTTC.

The V call is TRBV7-6, the J call TRBJ1-4; D unclear. V lost 3 bases to trimming and J lost 2 bases, with 10 bases between them. Per germline, CDR1 SGHVS and CDR2 FNYEAQ. This CDR3 is built from 15 residues. CDR3 sequence (DNA): TGTGCCAGCAGCTTCATCTTCCCCACTAATGAAAAACTGTTTTTT. Translation: CASSFIFPTNEKLFF.

Only a few counts were recorded for this clonotype. The V and J genes are TRBV2 and TRBJ2-6; 7 bases align to TRBD2. CDR1 is SNHLY and CDR2 is FYNNEI in the germline V gene. The CDR3 has 15 residues. The V segment lost 4 bases and the J segment 3 bases; nucleotides outside the gene matches: 3. The CDR3 sequence is CASSGEGLGANVLTF. In DNA, the CDR3 is TGTGCCAGCAGTGGGGAGGGACTTGGGGCCAACGTCCTGACTTTC.

The J gene is TRBJ2-3, the V gene TRBV27; perhaps D is TRBD1 or TRBD2 (5 bases each). Trimming took 8 bases from V and 4 from J, leaving 10 bases between them. CDR3 length: 12 amino acids. Germline CDR1 reads MNHEY; CDR2 reads SMNVEV (reference sequence). The CDR3 loop is CASRLGADTQYF. The CDR3 coding sequence is TGTGCCAGCCGCTTGGGGGCAGATACGCAGTATTTT.

CDR3 sequence: CASNPRDRGAYEQYF. The CDR3, as DNA: TGTGCCAGCAACCCTCGGGACAGGGGAGCCTACGAGCAGTACTTC. J is TRBJ2-7 and V is TRBV2; 10 bases are shared with TRBD1. Germline-derived CDR1 and CDR2 are SNHLY and FYNNEI. Germline trimming cut 7 bases from V and 2 bases from J; bases unmatched to any gene: 8. The CDR3 contains 15 residues.

V usage is TRBV9 and J usage is TRBJ1-3; D ambiguous. The CDR3 loop spans 16 amino acids. Germline assignment: CDR1 SGDLS and CDR2 YYNGEE. V gave up 0 bases and J gave up 0 bases, with 10 bases separating them. Written as DNA, the CDR3 is TGTGCCAGCAGCGTAGGGGGTGGCCTCTCTGGAAACACCATATATTTT. It yields the protein CASSVGGGLSGNTIYF.

This clonotype was picked up a small number of times. The chain carries TRBV7-6 and TRBJ2-3; D is perhaps TRBD2 (7 bases). The length of the CDR3 is 16 residues. Trimming cost V 3 bases and J 4 bases, with 17 bases left between them. Germline V gene lookup returns CDR1 SGHVS and CDR2 FNYEAQ. CDR3 in amino acids: CASSFGAGHGADTQYF. The CDR3 DNA is TGTGCCAGCAGCTTCGGAGCGGGACATGGCGCAGATACGCAGTATTTT.

The V and J genes are TRBV15 and TRBJ2-3, with 11 bases lining up with TRBD2. From germline, CDR1 is LNHNV and CDR2 YYDKDF (reference sequence). This CDR3 is built from 20 residues. Unmatched junction bases numbered 24, after V lost 7 bases and J lost 6 bases. The CDR3 DNA reads TGTGCCACCAAACCCACATGGGCACTAGCGGGAGTGATCGAAAGGGATACGCAGTATTTT. Its translation is CATKPTWALAGVIERDTQYF.

The chain uses TRBV27 and TRBJ1-5, with D maybe TRBD1 (5 bases). Germline CDR1 is MNHEY and CDR2 is SMNVEV (reference sequence). V dropped 4 bases and J dropped 7 bases, with 11 bases sitting between them. CDR3 length: 13 amino acids. CDR3 nucleotides: TGTGCCAGCAGTTGGCGGGGGAGCCAGCCCCAGCATTTT. Translation: CASSWRGSQPQHF.

This chain connects TRBV20-1 to TRBJ1-2; maybe TRBD1 (5 bases). Trimming took 2 bases from V and 0 from J, leaving 10 bases between them. Germline assignment: CDR1 DFQATT and CDR2 SNEGSKA (reference sequence). CDR3 length: 14 amino acids. The CDR3 DNA is TGCAGTGCTAGATGGGGGTTGACTAACTATGGCTACACCTTC. Translated: CSARWGLTNYGYTF.

This rearrangement joins TRBV7-9 to TRBJ2-7; 8 bases align to TRBD1. Germline loops: CDR1 SEHNR, CDR2 FQNEAQ (reference sequence). The CDR3 length is 18 residues. Trimming took 3 bases from V and 4 from J; bases not matched to a gene: 17. In DNA, the CDR3 is TGTGCCAGCAGCTTTAAGAGAGGGCCCGGGACAGGTCCGTACGAGCAGTACTTC. Translating gives CASSFKRGPGTGPYEQYF.

The rearrangement uses TRBV28 and TRBJ2-1; D gene ambiguous. Trimming took off 6 bases at V and 4 bases at J, with 13 bases between the two ends. The CDR3 has 14 residues. The germline CDR1 and CDR2 sequences are MDHEN and SYDVKM. The CDR3 sequence is CASSAPTPYNEQFF. The CDR3 nucleotides read TGTGCCAGCAGCGCTCCGACCCCTTACAATGAGCAGTTCTTC.